This T cell receptor (beta chain) originates from a study of T cell responses to AZD1222 COVID-19 vaccine (dated by TCRdb to the early 2020s). At the level of the whole study: TCR sequencing covered 230 or so trial participants: approximately 200 given two doses of AZD1222 and 26 given two doses of MenACWY control vaccine. Trial participants were enrolled by age into 18-55, 56-69 and 70-plus year subgroups, with roughly 160, 29 and 62 TCR-sequenced participants respectively. Results the study describes overall, beyond this receptor: The whole spike protein was spanned by vaccine-associated CD4 TCRs, and dominant responses were seen in regions 160-218 and 743-854. The 56-69-year group was small, and its depth increase did not reach significance, likely because of low power. Because no day 14 peak-response samples were available, the repertoires could be characterized only after the peak T cell response. After two AZD1222 doses, both the breadth and the depth of spike-specific TCRs were significantly higher than at day 0 and than in MenACWY recipients. Reportedly, almost half of the unique spike-specific TCRs recognized epitopes lying outside the regions that are mutated in the B.1.351 and B.1.1.7 variants. Participants were mostly white British and included more females than males, and it was suggested by the authors that clonal diversity may have been underestimated. Conclusions about previously exposed vaccinees were limited because only a handful of AZD1222 recipients were SARS-CoV-2 seropositive at baseline.

With regard to this clone: The antigen it recognizes is unknown. Base qualities are not provided; no much larger clone lies one nucleotide away.

The meaning of the sample's time point label: about 28 days (+/-7) after the second vaccine dose. AZD1222 recipients given second doses at about 4 weeks or at about 12 weeks were pooled, since spike-specific TCR depth and breadth were not found to differ between the two schedules. The vaccinee samples were drawn from two UK trials, COV001 and COV002, one of which was a single-blind randomized controlled phase 2/3 trial testing AZD1222 (ChAdOx1 nCoV-19) in healthy adults. Trial participant PBMC samples were collected at day 0 and day 28 after the second dose for TCRbeta chain sequencing. V trim: 3 bases; J trim: 4 bases; unmatched bases: 4. There are 15 amino acids in the CDR3, from cysteine to phenylalanine inclusive. Only the CDR3 DNA stays, 45 bases, in frame from base 1. CDR1 and CDR2 are drawn from the germline V gene: SGHTA, FQGNSA. The CDR3 regions of human TCRbeta chains were analyzed by immunosequencing. In the authors' own workflow: TCRs in the repertoires were matched against a reference library of SARS-CoV-2-specific TCRs that had been generated with the MIRA antigen-specificity platform. Breadth meant the fraction of unique TCRs that were SARS-CoV-2-associated, whereas depth meant the fraction of total T cells that were SARS-CoV-2-associated. Using the MIRA data, each spike-specific TCR was mapped to the spike region that the TCR reacts to and placed in a CD4 or CD8 class. Log10-transformed breadth and depth values were compared by one-way ANOVA with Sidak's multiple comparisons tests. TCRdb took this table from immuneACCESS and kept in-frame rearrangements with V and J called. Such tables lack part of the clones; where checked against another copy, unresolved V genes explain under half of the gap, and the rest is unexplained. That table furnishes V, J and clone size, whereas the DNA furnished D and trimming. For this sample there are about 88,000 clones; around 90% appear just once. The ten most abundant clones make up 5% of the sample.

The receptor was isolated from an adult who received the AZD1222 COVID-19 vaccine. This sample comprised peripheral blood, obtained 28 days after the second AZD1222 dose. Recombination linked TRBV7-2 to TRBJ2-2; 8 central bases correspond to TRBD2. The CDR3 loop reads CASSFQLAGTGELFF. The DNA reads as follows: TGTGCCAGCAGCTTTCAGCTAGCGGGCACCGGGGAGCTGTTTTTT.